The clone carrying this T cell receptor beta chain qualifies as medium-sized (0.01 to 0.1%). Multiplex PCR, run in two rounds, amplified TCR beta CDR3 from genomic DNA. Used in first-round PCR were primers specific to each TRBV and TRBJ gene. TCRdb recomputed calls from the multiplex PCR reads with MiXCR, one row per CDR3 protein. The sample has 13,000 to 15,000 distinct CDR3 sequences; 56% are singletons. The data were taken from a study of prognosis after radiotherapy for stage I lung cancer. The CDR3 extends over 14 amino acids. Germline assignment: CDR1 MNHNS and CDR2 SASEGT. Trimming stripped 6 bases from V and 0 bases from J, with 9 bases between.

The TCR was taken from a donor over 45 with non-small cell lung cancer. The sequenced sample was PBMCs, obtained before or after stereotactic body radiation therapy (not recorded which). This sequence joins TRBV6-1 and TRBJ1-5, with D hard to call. For the CDR3, the DNA is TGTGCCAGCAGGACACCCTATAGCAATCAGCCCCAGCATTTT. This translates into CASRTPYSNQPQHF.